The T cell receptor (beta chain) under discussion was sequenced for a study of shared T cell receptors in the human thymus. The assay was immunoSEQ multiplex PCR, and TCRdb's table has in-frame clones only and misses some. The sample has 55,000 to 80,000 clones; 90% to 95% are singletons. V lost 5 bases and J lost 4, with 19 bases in between. The germline gives CDR1 SGHVT, CDR2 SQSDAQ. The CDR3 is 16 amino acids. The chain couples TRBV7-4 to TRBJ2-3, with unresolved D. The sequenced sample consisted of thymocytes. The clonotype comes from a human donor. CDR3 nucleotide sequence: TGTGCCAGCAGCCCGCCCGACTCCCCAATCCCAGATACGCAGTATTTT. It codes for CASSPPDSPIPDTQYF. Combining the CDR3 with reference TRBV7-4 and TRBJ2-3 gives the whole variable domain GAGVSQSPRYKVAKRGRDVALRCDSISGHVTLYWYRQTLGQGSEVLTYSQSDAQRDKSGRPSGRFSAERPERSVSTLKIQRTEQGDSAVYLCASSPPDSPIPDTQYFGPGTRLTVL.